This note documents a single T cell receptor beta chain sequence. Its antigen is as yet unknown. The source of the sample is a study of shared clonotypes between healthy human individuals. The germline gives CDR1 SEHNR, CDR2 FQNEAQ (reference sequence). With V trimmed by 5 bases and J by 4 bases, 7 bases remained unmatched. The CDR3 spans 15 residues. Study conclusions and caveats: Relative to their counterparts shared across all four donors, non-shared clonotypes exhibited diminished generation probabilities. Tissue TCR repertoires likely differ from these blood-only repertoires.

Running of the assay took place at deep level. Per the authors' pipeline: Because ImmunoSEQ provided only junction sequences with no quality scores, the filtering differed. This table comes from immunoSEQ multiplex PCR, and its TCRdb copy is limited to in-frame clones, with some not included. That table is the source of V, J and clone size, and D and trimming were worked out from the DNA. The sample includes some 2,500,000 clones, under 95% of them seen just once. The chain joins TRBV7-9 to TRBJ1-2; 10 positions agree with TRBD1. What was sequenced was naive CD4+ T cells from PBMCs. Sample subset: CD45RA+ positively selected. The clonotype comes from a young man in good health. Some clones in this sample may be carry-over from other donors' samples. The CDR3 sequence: CASSQDRGPIYGYTF. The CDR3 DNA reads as TGTGCCAGCAGCCAAGACAGGGGGCCTATCTATGGCTACACCTTC.